This T cell receptor (beta chain) was captured in a study of blood T cell repertoires in COVID-19 (TCRdb year 2020). Study-level background: Collaborator samples came from the United States, Italy and Spain and covered acute and convalescent phases of COVID-19. The samples were drawn from two sources: the first 160 participants of the ongoing ImmuneRACE study, and 1,200 or so subjects contributed by 6 global collaborators. A de-identified subject ID, COVID-19 status, age in years and sex were almost always included in the sample metadata. The material from the prospective study consisted of cDNA or gDNA derived from T cells, B-cell-depleted T cells, or PBMCs. Deeply sampled blood TCRbeta repertoires from subjects exposed to, actively infected with, or recovered from COVID-19 were included in the dataset. HLA class I and class II types, where available, came from metadata supplied by the sample provider rather than from assay-based typing. A freely available public database, intended as a resource for researchers studying the immune response to SARS-CoV-2, is where the repertoires were released.

The collaborating institutions used their own protocols to collect whole blood in K2EDTA tubes. For TCRbeta analysis, collaborators shipped samples in one of three forms: frozen whole blood, isolated PBMCs, or DNA extracted from either of those sample types. A remark on this clone: Its antigen remains unidentified. Base quality data are lacking; no much larger clone is found one base away.

Results and caveats for the whole study, not just this receptor: How much clinical and demographic metadata was included differed by source and by participant, and the metadata was provided uncurated.

TCRbeta CDR3 regions were amplified from genomic DNA using the immunoSEQ Assay, a bias-controlled multiplex PCR. As for how the authors treated the data: Nucleated cell counts per sample were estimated from amplification of reference gene primers within the assay. To quantify the absolute abundance of each unique TCRbeta CDR3 rearrangement, sequence reads were collapsed and filtered. For each sample, productive Simpson clonality was calculated by taking the square root of Simpson's diversity index across productive rearrangements. TCRdb provides this immuneACCESS table in a form limited to in-frame rearrangements. Some clones are lacking; in checked studies, under half of them reflect an unresolved V gene, and why the rest are absent is not known. V and J calls and clone size are as listed in that table; D and trimming were resolved from the DNA. For this sample there are about 58,000 clones; 70% to 90% appear just once. The biggest ten clones account for 6.5% to 8.5% of the sample.

The germline V gene yields SGHRS for CDR1 and YFSETQ for CDR2. The CDR3 starts with the cysteine, ends with the phenylalanine, and has 14 residues. Only the CDR3 portion is preserved as DNA: 42 bases, with reading frame beginning at the first base. V loses 5 bases of germline sequence and J loses 3 bases, and the interval between the two ends is 15 bases. The chain is assembled from TRBV5-1 and TRBJ2-7; a weak D assignment points to TRBD2 (6 bases agree). The sequenced sample was peripheral blood. The clonotype originates from a woman aged 70-85 years with active COVID-19. This receptor carries the CDR3 CASSTLQAGYEQYF. The base sequence is TGCGCCAGCAGTACCCTCCAAGCGGGCTACGAGCAGTACTTC.